The rows below give T cell receptor beta chains drawn from one sample of a study of OX40 agonist ivuxolimab in advanced cancers. Sequenced by immunoSEQ multiplex PCR; TCRdb stores in-frame clones only, minus some. Seen here are approximately 58,000 clones, under 90% observed once, and the top ten hold less than 2.5%. Here the sequenced sample was CD4+ or CD8+ T cells sorted from blood, taken in a trial of the OX40 agonist ivuxolimab. These receptors were taken from an adult with an advanced solid tumor such as melanoma, head and neck, liver or kidney cancer. CDR3s include the opening cysteine and the closing phenylalanine or tryptophan. Each record gives: clone size, V gene, D gene, J gene, CDR3 DNA, CDR3 protein. A D gene is named only where the DNA matches it firmly. Some rows have no size entry. The others give once, few or many, or a class for an expanded clone.

abundance: once
v_gene: TRBV4-1
d_gene: TRBD1
j_gene: TRBJ2-5
CDR3nt: TGCGCCAGCAGCCAAGGGGACAGGGACCAAGAGACCCAGTACTTC
CDR3aa: CASSQGDRDQETQYF

abundance: NA
v_gene: TRBV27
d_gene: NA
j_gene: TRBJ1-2
CDR3nt: TGTGCCAGCAGTTTAGAGGCAGCACCCTATAACTATGGCTACACCTTC
CDR3aa: CASSLEAAPYNYGYTF

abundance: NA
v_gene: TRBV11-3
d_gene: NA
j_gene: TRBJ1-1
CDR3nt: TGTGCCAGCAGCCCCGGTTCTTCTTTTGAAGCTTTCTTT
CDR3aa: CASSPGSSFEAFF

abundance: NA
v_gene: TRBV7-8
d_gene: NA
j_gene: TRBJ1-6
CDR3nt: TGTGCCAGCAGCTTGTCAGGATCTGAAATCTCCTATAATTCACCCCTCCACTTT
CDR3aa: CASSLSGSEISYNSPLHF

abundance: NA
v_gene: TRBV7-8
d_gene: NA
j_gene: TRBJ1-5
CDR3nt: TGTGCCAGCAGCTTATCGGGCGCCGGGGAGCAGCCCCAGCATTTT
CDR3aa: CASSLSGAGEQPQHF

abundance: NA
v_gene: TRBV14
d_gene: NA
j_gene: TRBJ1-5
CDR3nt: TGTGCCAGCAGCCAAGATCTTGCGGGGTTGCATCAGCCCCAGCATTTT
CDR3aa: CASSQDLAGLHQPQHF

abundance: NA
v_gene: TRBV2
d_gene: NA
j_gene: TRBJ1-1
CDR3nt: TGTGCCAGCAGCTTGGAAGCGGCGAACACTGAAGCTTTCTTT
CDR3aa: CASSLEAANTEAFF

abundance: NA
v_gene: TRBV6-1
d_gene: NA
j_gene: TRBJ2-5
CDR3nt: TGTGCCAGCGGGATCCCGCTTCAAGAGACCCAGTACTTC
CDR3aa: CASGIPLQETQYF

abundance: NA
v_gene: TRBV5-6
d_gene: TRBD2
j_gene: TRBJ2-1
CDR3nt: TGTGCCAGCAGCTTGTACGGGACTAGCGGATACAATGAGCAGTTCTTC
CDR3aa: CASSLYGTSGYNEQFF

abundance: NA
v_gene: TRBV11-2
d_gene: TRBD1
j_gene: TRBJ2-1
CDR3nt: TGTGCCAGCAGCTTGACCGGGACAGTGAAAGGGCAGTTCTTC
CDR3aa: CASSLTGTVKGQFF

abundance: NA
v_gene: TRBV4-1
d_gene: TRBD2
j_gene: TRBJ2-5
CDR3nt: TGCGCCAGCAGCCAAGAAGGGACTAAGGATGCGGAGACCCAGTACTTC
CDR3aa: CASSQEGTKDAETQYF

abundance: NA
v_gene: TRBV28
d_gene: NA
j_gene: TRBJ1-1
CDR3nt: NA
CDR3aa: CASSLYVGVGTFF

abundance: few
v_gene: TRBV14
d_gene: NA
j_gene: TRBJ2-2
CDR3nt: TGTGCCAGCAGCCAAGTGGACTCCGGGGAGCTGTTTTTT
CDR3aa: CASSQVDSGELFF

abundance: NA
v_gene: TRBV7-9
d_gene: NA
j_gene: TRBJ1-3
CDR3nt: TGTGCCAGCAGCTTAGCGTTGAGGGGGACGGGAAACACCATATATTTT
CDR3aa: CASSLALRGTGNTIYF

abundance: once
v_gene: TRBV7-9
d_gene: NA
j_gene: TRBJ2-1
CDR3nt: TGTGCCAGCAGCTTAGGCGGGTTTGGTAATGAGCAGTTCTTC
CDR3aa: CASSLGGFGNEQFF

abundance: once
v_gene: TRBV6-5
d_gene: NA
j_gene: TRBJ2-7
CDR3nt: TGTGCCGCGGGCAGGGGCAGGGGATACGAGCAGTACTTC
CDR3aa: CAAGRGRGYEQYF

abundance: NA
v_gene: TRBV2
d_gene: TRBD1
j_gene: TRBJ1-5
CDR3nt: TGTGCCAGCAGACAGGGGGCCGCTGGGTTCGGCAATCAGCCCCAGCATTTT
CDR3aa: CASRQGAAGFGNQPQHF

abundance: NA
v_gene: TRBV15
d_gene: TRBD2
j_gene: TRBJ2-3
CDR3nt: TGTGCCACGAACCCGGGACTAGCGGGGGGGCAACGCACAGATACGCAGTATTTT
CDR3aa: CATNPGLAGGQRTDTQYF

abundance: once
v_gene: TRBV19
d_gene: NA
j_gene: TRBJ1-1
CDR3nt: TGTGCCAGTAGTATTTTCGCCCCGAGCACTGAAGCTTTCTTT
CDR3aa: CASSIFAPSTEAFF